The 28 T cell receptor beta chains reported below all come from one sample, sequenced in a study of cytomegalovirus exposure and HLA in healthy donors. Amplification used 60 Vbeta primers and 13 Jbeta primers. Sequencing used immunoSEQ multiplex PCR; TCRdb keeps in-frame clones, though not all of them. The sample shows 170,000 or so clones, roughly 80% of them seen only once. Sequencing used PBMCs. These receptors originate from a boy younger than 18 in good health and CMV-seronegative.

This chain uses TRBV11-2 with TRBJ1-5; tentative D call: TRBD1 (5 bases). V lost 2 bases and J lost 4, with 15 bases in between. Germline V gene data show CDR1 as SGHAT and CDR2 as FQNNGV. The CDR3 covers 16 residues. CDR3 sequence (DNA): TGTGCCAGCAGCTTAACAGGTTCCACAGCAAATCAGCCCCAGCATTTT. It specifies CASSLTGSTANQPQHF.

The chain joins TRBV19 to TRBJ2-7; perhaps TRBD1 as D (6 bases). The CDR3 totals 14 residues. Looked up from germline, CDR1 is LNHDA and CDR2 is SQIVND (reference sequence). Trimming left V 3 bases short and J 2 bases short, with 11 bases between. CDR3 DNA sequence: TGTGCCAGTAGTATTCCAGGGGACGCCTACGAGCAGTACTTC. Encoded protein: CASSIPGDAYEQYF.

The gene calls are TRBV9 and TRBJ1-1; tentatively, D is TRBD1 (5 bases). V was shortened by 3 bases and J by 1 base, with 34 bases between the two germline ends. Germline lookup yields CDR1 SGDLS and CDR2 YYNGEE. The CDR3 is 22 amino acids. The CDR3 spells CASSAKPYRIPFPPQENTEAFF. The DNA for the CDR3 is TGTGCCAGCAGCGCAAAACCCTACAGGATTCCCTTCCCCCCCCAGGAGAACACTGAAGCTTTCTTT.

V usage is TRBV4-3 and J usage is TRBJ1-1, with 7 bases identical to TRBD1. Germline CDR1 and CDR2: LGHNA and YSLEER. V shed 4 bases and J 3 bases; nucleotides not matched to a gene: 2. The CDR3 totals 13 residues. In DNA form, the CDR3 reads TGCGCCAGCAGCCCCGACAGGGACACTGAAGCTTTCTTT. This translates into CASSPDRDTEAFF.

The chain employs TRBV9 and TRBJ2-1; TRBD2 might be the D (6 bases). The CDR3 contains 14 residues. The V gene's germline CDR1 is SGDLS and CDR2 YYNGEE. With 3 bases removed from V and 10 bases from J, the gap between germline ends came to 17 bases. CDR3 sequence: CASSEVGGRREQFF. CDR3 in DNA: TGTGCCAGCAGCGAGGTGGGAGGCCGGCGGGAGCAGTTCTTC.

In nucleotides, the CDR3 is TGTGCCACCAGGGTCACAGGGGGCGGGACTGAAGCTTTCTTT. Translation gives CATRVTGGGTEAFF. The rearrangement uses TRBV15 and TRBJ1-1, with 9 bases matching TRBD1. CDR1 and CDR2 from the germline V gene are LNHNV and YYDKDF (reference sequence). This CDR3 has 14 amino acids. The trim removed 6 bases at V and 5 bases at J, leaving 7 bases unmatched. Complete variable domain (other parts from reference TRBV15 and TRBJ1-1): DAMVIQNPRYQVTQFGKPVTLSCSQTLNHNVMYWYQQKSSQAPKLLFHYYDKDFNNEADTPDNFQSRRPNTSFCFLDIRSPGLGDTAMYLCATRVTGGGTEAFFGQGTRLTVV.

This rearrangement joins TRBV6-5 to TRBJ1-1, with 9 bases fitting TRBD1. Per germline, CDR1 MNHEY and CDR2 SVGAGI. The CDR3 totals 12 residues. The ends lost 8 bases at V and 7 bases at J; junction bases unmatched: 5. This CDR3 is CASGTGKGEAFF. As DNA, the CDR3 is TGTGCCAGCGGGACAGGGAAGGGTGAAGCTTTCTTT.

The chain links TRBV4-1 to TRBJ2-7; D perhaps matches TRBD1 (6 bases). With 4 bases removed from V and 6 bases from J, the gap between germline ends came to 22 bases. This CDR3 is built from 16 residues. Germline V CDR1 and CDR2: MGHRA, YSYEKL. This CDR3 is CASSLNRAGVVLEQYF. The CDR3, as DNA: TGCGCCAGCAGCCTAAACCGGGCAGGGGTTGTCCTCGAGCAGTACTTC.

The CDR3 sequence is CALRTSGREKFF. DNA for the CDR3: TGTGCCTTGAGGACTAGCGGGAGAGAAAAGTTCTTC. The chain employs TRBV30 and TRBJ2-1; 13 bases map to TRBD2. The CDR3 covers 12 residues. V lost 7 bases, J lost 14 bases, and 8 bases stayed unmatched. Germline CDR1 GTSNPN, CDR2 SVGIG (reference sequence).

V gene TRBV6-6 combines with J gene TRBJ1-5; D is unclear. Trimming left V 0 bases short and J 6 bases short, with 3 bases between. Germline V lookup: CDR1 MNHNY, CDR2 SVGAGI (reference sequence). This CDR3 region has 12 residues. CDR3 residues: CASSYSRQPQHF. The CDR3 DNA is TGTGCCAGCAGTTACTCCCGTCAGCCCCAGCATTTT.

This chain uses TRBV5-1 with TRBJ2-1; 9 bases map to TRBD2. With 0 bases clipped from V and 0 bases from J, the junction kept 4 bases outside the gene matches. The V gene's germline CDR1 is SGHRS and CDR2 YFSETQ. CDR3 length: 17 amino acids. The CDR3 is CASSLVLAGSSYNEQFF. Written as DNA, the CDR3 is TGCGCCAGCAGCTTGGTACTAGCGGGCAGCTCCTACAATGAGCAGTTCTTC.

CDR3 sequence: CASSSLAQETQYF. As DNA, the CDR3 is TGTGCCAGCAGCTCACTAGCGCAAGAGACCCAGTACTTC. J is TRBJ2-5 and V is TRBV5-8, with 7 bases lining up with TRBD2. The junction had 1 base not matched to a gene; V was cut back by 3 bases and J by 2 bases. This CDR3 comprises 13 residues. Germline V gene data show CDR1 as SGHTS and CDR2 as YDEGEE.

This chain uses TRBV5-1 with TRBJ1-3, with 7 nucleotides matching TRBD1. Looked up from germline, CDR1 is SGHRS and CDR2 is YFSETQ. V lost 6 bases to trimming and J lost 4 bases; unmatched junction nucleotides: 7. This CDR3 has 14 residues. DNA for the CDR3: TGCGCCAGCAAAGAACAGGGGTTCGGAAACACCATATATTTT. It yields the protein CASKEQGFGNTIYF.

The rearrangement links TRBV15 to TRBJ2-3, with TRBD1 as a possible D gene (5 bases). CDR3 length: 16 amino acids. Germline CDR1 and CDR2: LNHNV and YYDKDF (reference sequence). V lost 6 bases and J lost 3, with 19 bases in between. CDR3 nucleotide sequence: TGTGCCACCAGTCAAGGGCCAGGGCGGCGGACAGATACGCAGTATTTT. It codes for CATSQGPGRRTDTQYF.

The V gene is TRBV5-5, the J gene TRBJ2-7; 10 positions match TRBD1. This CDR3 region has 20 residues. Germline V lookup: CDR1 SGHKS, CDR2 YYEKEE (reference sequence). V trimming: 0 bases; J trimming: 5 bases; junction bases outside the gene matches: 20. CDR3: CASSLDHITWGQGFSDEQYF. The CDR3 DNA sequence: TGTGCCAGCAGCTTGGACCATATCACGTGGGGACAGGGGTTCTCGGACGAGCAGTACTTC.

The chain employs TRBV27 and TRBJ2-3; 11 nucleotides line up with TRBD2. Germline lookup yields CDR1 MNHEY and CDR2 SMNVEV (reference sequence). The V gene end was trimmed by 5 bases and the J gene end by 7 bases; junction bases not matched to a gene: 5. CDR3 length equals 14 residues. CDR3 bases: TGTGCCAGCAGTCCCGGGACTAGCGGAAATACGCAGTATTTT. Protein product: CASSPGTSGNTQYF.

Here the CDR3 DNA reads TGTGCTAGTGGTTTGATTAATGGAGGAGTGTCTGGGGCCAACGTCCTGACTTTC. As protein: CASGLINGGVSGANVLTF. This chain uses TRBV12-5 with TRBJ2-6; D perhaps matches TRBD2 (5 bases). CDR3 size: 18 residues. Germline V gene lookup returns CDR1 LGHNT and CDR2 FRNRAP. The germline V and J ends were trimmed by 2 bases and 1 base, with 15 bases remaining between them.

This chain uses TRBV5-6 with TRBJ2-2, with D possibly matching TRBD2 (6 bases). Germline V gene sequence: CDR1 SGHDT, CDR2 YYEEEE. This CDR3 is 15 amino acids long. V shed 3 bases and J shed 2 bases, with 11 bases lying between them. The CDR3 DNA follows: TGTGCCAGCAGCTATTCCGGGACTAACACCGGGGAGCTGTTTTTT. This encodes CASSYSGTNTGELFF. The full variable domain, in which reference TRBV5-6 and TRBJ2-2 provide the parts outside the CDR3, is DAGVTQSPTHLIKTRGQQVTLRCSPKSGHDTVSWYQQALGQGPQFIFQYYEEEERQRGNFPDRFSGHQFPNYSSELNVNALLLGDSALYLCASSYSGTNTGELFFGEGSRLTVL.

The CDR3 protein is CASSYPGTSQQFF. For the CDR3, the DNA is TGTGCCAGCAGTTACCCCGGGACTAGCCAGCAGTTCTTC. This sequence joins TRBV6-5 and TRBJ2-1; TRBD2 matches 9 bases. The CDR3 runs 13 residues. With 2 bases clipped from V and 11 bases from J, the junction kept 4 bases outside the gene matches. Per the germline V gene, CDR1 is MNHEY and CDR2 is SVGAGI.

This chain uses TRBV5-1 with TRBJ2-3, with 11 positions matching TRBD2. The CDR3 consists of 17 residues. Germline V gene sequence: CDR1 SGHRS, CDR2 YFSETQ. The J segment lost 0 bases and the V segment lost 4 bases, leaving 7 bases of the junction unmatched. For the CDR3, the DNA is TGCGCCAGCAGCCCCCCCCTAGCGGGGGGTAGCACAGATACGCAGTATTTT. This translates into CASSPPLAGGSTDTQYF.

The chain uses TRBV7-9 and TRBJ1-1; unclear D gene. CDR1 is SEHNR, CDR2 FQNEAQ, per germline (reference sequence). Trimming cost V 6 bases and J 0 bases, with 5 bases left between them. The length of the CDR3 is 12 residues. CDR3 DNA sequence: TGTGCCAGCAGGAGAATGAACACTGAAGCTTTCTTT. The encoded protein is CASRRMNTEAFF.

This chain uses TRBV29-1 with TRBJ2-5; 9 bases match TRBD2. The tail of the sequence fits TRBJ2-7 better, so the J call may be wrong. The CDR3 has 14 residues. Looked up from germline, CDR1 is SQVTM and CDR2 is ANQGSEA. DNA for the CDR3: TGCAGCGTTCGGCCTAGCGGGACACTCTACGAGCAGTACTTC. Its translation: CSVRPSGTLYEQYF.

V gene TRBV5-1 combines with J gene TRBJ2-7, with D possibly matching TRBD1 (6 bases). Germline V gives CDR1 SGHRS, CDR2 YFSETQ. The CDR3 extends over 14 amino acids. With 2 bases removed from V and 3 bases from J, the gap between germline ends came to 12 bases. The CDR3 protein is CASSFRTDFYEQYF. In DNA, the CDR3 is TGCGCCAGCAGCTTCCGGACAGACTTCTACGAGCAGTACTTC. Full variable domain (rest looked up from reference TRBV5-1 and TRBJ2-7): KAGVTQTPRYLIKTRGQQVTLSCSPISGHRSVSWYQQTPGQGLQFLFEYFSETQRNKGNFPGRFSGRQFSNSRSEMNVSTLELGDSALYLCASSFRTDFYEQYFGPGTRLTVT.

The chain uses TRBV28 and TRBJ1-5, with D tentatively TRBD1 (6 bases). This CDR3 spans 17 amino acids. Trimming cost V 6 bases and J 2 bases, with 20 bases left between them. The V gene's germline CDR1 is MDHEN and CDR2 SYDVKM. CDR3 nucleotides: TGTGCCAGCAGAGCTTTTTCCGGGACAAGGGGCAATCAGCCCCAGCATTTT. Amino acid sequence: CASRAFSGTRGNQPQHF.

This chain links TRBV2 with TRBJ2-7; TRBD1 is a possible D gene (8 bases). The germline V gene encodes CDR1 SNHLY and CDR2 FYNNEI. The CDR3 is made up of 14 amino acids. Trimming left V 9 bases short and J 1 base short, with 16 bases between. CDR3 nucleotides: TGTGCCAGGGGGGGGACAGGAGCGTCCTACGAGCAGTACTTC. Translating gives CARGGTGASYEQYF.

A few counts support this clone. CDR3 region: CASSRFPWGNYEQYF. CDR3 bases: TGTGCCAGCAGTAGATTCCCCTGGGGCAACTACGAGCAGTACTTC. The V call is TRBV27, the J call TRBJ2-7; a weak D match, TRBD1 (5 bases). This CDR3 comprises 15 residues. Germline CDR1 and CDR2: MNHEY and SMNVEV (reference sequence). V was trimmed by 5 bases and J by 3 bases, leaving 17 bases between them.

This clone was detected only a few times. CDR3 in amino acids: CATSRAGQPNEKLFF. The CDR3 nucleotides read TGTGCCACCAGCAGAGCAGGGCAGCCCAATGAAAAACTGTTTTTT. The chain recombines TRBV15 with TRBJ1-4, with a tentative D call TRBD1 (5 bases). Germline assignment: CDR1 LNHNV and CDR2 YYDKDF (reference sequence). This CDR3 comprises 15 residues. The germline V and J ends were trimmed by 1 base and 5 bases, with 11 bases remaining between them.

This chain connects TRBV6-4 to TRBJ1-5, with D possibly TRBD1 on 6 matching bases. Trimming pared 7 bases from V and 4 bases from J, leaving 17 bases between. The CDR3 is 15 amino acids. Per germline, CDR1 MRHNA and CDR2 SNTAGT. CDR3 nucleotide sequence: TGTGCCAGCACCATTGGGAAGCAGGGGAATCAGCCCCAGCATTTT. Its protein product is CASTIGKQGNQPQHF.